A single sample gave rise to the 9 T cell receptor beta chains below, sequenced in a study of T cells after yellow fever vaccination. TCRdb analysed the 5' RACE reads with MiXCR anew, one entry per CDR3 protein. The sample has approximately 90,000 distinct CDR3 sequences; about an eighth are singletons. This specimen was CD8+ T cells not binding an NS4B(214-222) dextramer, sorted from PBMCs, taken about 20 days after the first yellow fever vaccination. The receptors stem from a man aged 18 to 30 who received the YFV17D yellow fever vaccine.

The genes are TRBV7-2 and TRBJ2-1, with 7 bases aligning to TRBD2. From germline, CDR1 is SGHTA and CDR2 FQGNSA. Germline trimming cut 4 bases from V and 8 bases from J; bases unmatched to any gene: 5. This CDR3 has 13 amino acids. CDR3 amino acids: CASSSTSIHEQFF. Written as DNA, the CDR3 is TGTGCCAGCAGCTCGACTAGCATCCATGAGCAGTTCTTC.

This clonotype was picked up a small number of times. The CDR3, as DNA: TGTGCCAGCAGCTCTAGACTAGTTTCGGTAGATGAGCAGTTCTTC. Its translation: CASSSRLVSVDEQFF. The chain combines TRBV7-9 with TRBJ2-1; D possibly corresponds to TRBD2 (6 bases). V was pared by 4 bases and J by 8 bases, with 18 bases between. The CDR3 is 15 amino acids. From germline, CDR1 is SEHNR and CDR2 FQNEAQ (reference sequence).

V and J are TRBV4-2 and TRBJ2-3; D might be TRBD1 or TRBD2, each matching 5 bases. Germline V lookup: CDR1 LGHNA, CDR2 YNFKEQ. The V and J ends lost 8 bases and 2 bases respectively, with 14 bases between them. The CDR3 has 14 residues. The DNA for the CDR3 is TGTGCCAGCGACCGTGGGGGAGACACAGATACGCAGTATTTT. Translation: CASDRGGDTDTQYF.

This clonotype turned up a few times. The chain is built from TRBV14 and TRBJ2-1, with TRBD2 matching over 11 bases. The germline CDR1 and CDR2 sequences are SGHDN and FVKESK. J gave up 4 bases and V 0 bases, and 2 bases lay outside the gene matches. The CDR3 is 16 residues long. This CDR3 is CASSQDSGGAYNEQFF. CDR3 in DNA: TGTGCCAGCAGCCAAGATAGCGGGGGGGCTTACAATGAGCAGTTCTTC.

At least ten counts were recorded for this clonotype. The rearrangement links TRBV12-3 or TRBV12-4 to TRBJ2-7, with no clear D. The CDR3 spans 13 residues. Trimming removed 4 bases from V and 1 base from J, with 8 bases in between. The CDR3 DNA sequence: TGTGCCAGCAGTTCGAGCCTGTCCTACGAGCAGTACTTC. Protein sequence: CASSSSLSYEQYF.

This clonotype was observed a handful of times. The gene calls are TRBV4-1 and TRBJ1-2, with 9 positions matching TRBD1. The V segment lost 2 bases and the J segment 5 bases; nucleotides outside the gene matches: 3. The CDR3 has 14 amino acids. The germline gives CDR1 MGHRA, CDR2 YSYEKL. The CDR3 DNA sequence: TGCGCCAGCAGCCAATCCGGGACAGGGTATGGCTACACCTTC. Translated, it gives CASSQSGTGYGYTF.

The chain links TRBV12-3 or TRBV12-4 to TRBJ2-2, with D perhaps TRBD2 (5 bases). Between the trimmed V and J ends, which lost 5 bases and 0 bases, there was a span of 7 bases. The CDR3 runs to 14 residues. CDR3 residues: CASSDYANTGELFF. The CDR3 bases are TGTGCCAGCAGTGACTACGCGAACACCGGGGAGCTGTTTTTT.

The CDR3 loop reads CASSQDFGGQGRTDTQYF. CDR3 coding DNA: TGCGCCAGCAGCCAAGATTTTGGGGGACAGGGACGCACAGATACGCAGTATTTT. The chain joins TRBV4-1 to TRBJ2-3; 9 nucleotides agree with TRBD1. Germline trimming cut 0 bases from V and 1 base from J; bases unmatched to any gene: 8. The CDR3 has 18 residues. Germline CDR1 MGHRA, CDR2 YSYEKL.

V and J are TRBV29-1 and TRBJ1-1, with D possibly being TRBD1 (5 bases). V shed 4 bases and J shed 3 bases, with 6 bases lying between them. Germline V lookup: CDR1 SQVTM, CDR2 ANQGSEA. The length of the CDR3 is 11 residues. The CDR3 here is CSVVGDTEAFF. The DNA for the CDR3 is TGCAGCGTTGTGGGGGACACTGAAGCTTTCTTT.